This T cell receptor beta chain appears in the sequencing data of a study of CD8+ T cells in alopecia areata. Investigators isolated RNA and reverse transcribed it into cDNA to act as the sequencing template. Assay used: immunoSEQ multiplex PCR; TCRdb lists only in-frame clones, some missing. The sample records under 70,000 clones, over 95% being singletons. This clone appeared a single time. The antigen remains undetermined. Study outcomes and limitations: Compared with normal scalp, lesional scalp had higher clonality and more expanded CD8+ clones.

The CDR3 length is 15 residues. In germline, CDR1 is SGHTA, CDR2 FQGTGA. The V and J ends lost 2 bases and 5 bases respectively, with 14 bases between them. The receptor comes from a human donor with alopecia areata. This chain uses TRBV7-3 with TRBJ2-3; unclear D gene. The sample consisted of CD8+ T cells sorted from blood, taken at week 0. CDR3 loop: CASSLFGGSQDTQYF. Written as DNA, the CDR3 is TGTGCCAGCAGCTTATTTGGCGGTAGTCAAGATACGCAGTATTTT.